This is a list of T cell receptor beta chains from one sample in a study of blood T cell repertoires in COVID-19. Only in-frame clones appear in the TCRdb table, and some are missing; sequencing was by immunoSEQ multiplex PCR. The sample lists some 300,000 clones, under 90% occurring once. The sample comprised PBMCs or T cells enriched from blood (not recorded which). These receptors originate from a woman aged 40 to 50 who had recovered from COVID-19. Both conserved end residues are part of each CDR3. D genes are given only for firm matches. Expanded clones are given a class, and other clones once, few, many or no size at all.

J: TRBJ2-1
D: -
size: -
V: TRBV5-4
length: 15
CDR3: CASSIAGTPYIEQFF
DNA: TGTGCCAGCAGCATAGCCGGGACTCCCTACATCGAGCAGTTCTTC

J: TRBJ1-2
D: TRBD1
size: -
V: TRBV24-1
length: 13
CDR3: CATSDRQGNGYTF
DNA: TGTGCCACCAGTGATAGACAGGGAAATGGCTACACCTTC

J: TRBJ1-3
D: -
size: -
V: TRBV13
length: 15
CDR3: CASSPTLRSGNTIYF
DNA: TGTGCCAGCAGCCCAACCCTACGATCGGGAAACACCATATATTTT

J: TRBJ2-3
D: TRBD2
size: -
V: TRBV4-1
length: 16
CDR3: CASSHSTSGRADTQYF
DNA: TGCGCCAGCAGCCATAGTACTAGCGGGAGGGCAGATACGCAGTATTTT

J: TRBJ1-2
D: TRBD1
size: -
V: TRBV18
length: 16
CDR3: CASSRSPDREQNGYTF
DNA: TGTGCCAGCTCACGTTCCCCGGACAGGGAACAGAACGGCTACACCTTC

J: TRBJ1-2
D: TRBD1
size: -
V: TRBV10-3
length: 15
CDR3: CAISEDRDRMGGYTF
DNA: TGTGCCATCAGTGAGGACCGGGACAGGATGGGTGGCTACACCTTC

J: TRBJ1-2
D: TRBD1
size: -
V: TRBV4-1
length: 14
CDR3: CASSQGQGAYGYTF
DNA: TGCGCCAGCAGCCAAGGACAGGGGGCCTATGGCTACACCTTC

J: TRBJ2-1
D: TRBD1
size: -
V: TRBV3-1/TRBV3-2
length: 17
CDR3: CASSQEIWGQTYNEQFF
DNA: TGTGCCAGCAGCCAAGAAATATGGGGACAGACCTACAATGAGCAGTTCTTC

J: TRBJ1-3
D: -
size: once
V: TRBV5-5
length: 14
CDR3: CASSPGVSGNTIYF
DNA: TGTGCCAGCAGCCCAGGCGTGTCTGGAAACACCATATATTTT

J: TRBJ1-3
D: TRBD1
size: -
V: TRBV18
length: 16
CDR3: CASSQTGVVAGNTIYF
DNA: TGTGCCAGCTCACAAACAGGGGTTGTTGCTGGAAACACCATATATTTT

J: TRBJ1-5
D: -
size: once
V: TRBV15
length: 13
CDR3: CATSSRGNQPQHF
DNA: TGTGCCACCAGCTCCCGGGGCAATCAGCCCCAGCATTTT

J: TRBJ1-1
D: -
size: -
V: TRBV3-1/TRBV3-2
length: 12
CDR3: CASSHRGAEAFF
DNA: TGTGCCAGCAGCCATCGGGGGGCTGAAGCTTTCTTT